This paragraph reports one TCR beta chain. The data were obtained in a study of control samples from healthy donors and cancer patients. Libraries were prepared by immunoSEQ multiplex PCR; TCRdb keeps only in-frame clonotypes and omits some of them. The table records about 170,000 clones, over 85% of them present only once. This CDR3 comprises 20 residues. Germline CDR1 reads SGHRS; CDR2 reads YFSETQ. Trimming cost V 0 bases and J 2 bases, with 21 bases left between them. The TCR comes from a woman aged 55-69 years in good health. V gene TRBV5-1 combines with J gene TRBJ2-6; the D gene is possibly TRBD1 (7 bases). The sequenced sample was blood. The CDR3 sequence is CASSLGGTVGGGAGANVLTF. For the CDR3, the DNA is TGCGCCAGCAGCTTGGGCGGGACAGTCGGGGGCGGCGCTGGGGCCAACGTCCTGACTTTC.